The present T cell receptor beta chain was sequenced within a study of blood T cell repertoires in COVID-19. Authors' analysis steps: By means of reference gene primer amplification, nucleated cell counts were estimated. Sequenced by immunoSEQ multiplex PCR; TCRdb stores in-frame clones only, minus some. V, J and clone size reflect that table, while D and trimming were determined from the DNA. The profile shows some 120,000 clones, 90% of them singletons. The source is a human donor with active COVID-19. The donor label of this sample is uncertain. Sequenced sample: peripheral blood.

The CDR3 loop reads CASSLGTTYEQYF. The CDR3 coding sequence is TGTGCCAGCAGCTTAGGGACAACCTACGAGCAGTACTTC. The chain is built from TRBV5-5 and TRBJ2-7; weak D call: TRBD1 (6 bases). Trimming pared 2 bases from V and 2 bases from J, leaving 8 bases between. This CDR3 region has 13 residues. In germline, CDR1 is SGHKS, CDR2 YYEKEE (reference sequence).